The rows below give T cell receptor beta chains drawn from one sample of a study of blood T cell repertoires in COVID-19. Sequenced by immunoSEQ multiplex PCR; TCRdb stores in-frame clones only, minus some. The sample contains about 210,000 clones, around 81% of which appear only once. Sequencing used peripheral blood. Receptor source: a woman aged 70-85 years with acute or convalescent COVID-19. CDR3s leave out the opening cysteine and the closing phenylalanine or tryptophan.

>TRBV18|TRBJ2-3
ASSPFSGGATDTQY
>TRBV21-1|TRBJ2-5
ARASQAGAKETQY
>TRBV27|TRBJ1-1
ASSLGQGGSLTEAF
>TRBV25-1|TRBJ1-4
ASSEAGNEKLF
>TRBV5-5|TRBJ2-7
ASSFSAGGDEQY
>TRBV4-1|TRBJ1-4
ASSQNPTGREKLF
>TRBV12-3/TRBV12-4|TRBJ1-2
ASSLSQLYGYT
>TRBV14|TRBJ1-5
ASSQDHEGPQH
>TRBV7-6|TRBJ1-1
ASSLRVGVNTEAF
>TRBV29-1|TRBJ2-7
SVESREGGPYEQY
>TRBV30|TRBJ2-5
AWARTDYQETQY
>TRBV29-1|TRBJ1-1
SAGVNTEAF
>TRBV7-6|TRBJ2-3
ASSLGGGAPDTQY
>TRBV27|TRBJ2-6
ASGLGGASAGANVLT
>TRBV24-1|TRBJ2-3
ATSDAADNGDDTQY
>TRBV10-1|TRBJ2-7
ASSEGAGGFYEQY
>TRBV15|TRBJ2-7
ATSRDGAGWSNYEQY
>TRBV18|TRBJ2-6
ASSLRTGDSGANVLT
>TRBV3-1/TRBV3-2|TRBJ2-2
ASAGLSTGELF
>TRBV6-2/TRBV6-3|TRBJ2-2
ASSLLGLAGELF
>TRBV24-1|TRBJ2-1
ATSDPGTGNEQF
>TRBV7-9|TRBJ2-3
ASSLVAGGFLSTDTQY
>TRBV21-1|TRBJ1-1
ASSKGRCSRVDTEAF
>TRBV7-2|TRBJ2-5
ASSSRAAQETQY
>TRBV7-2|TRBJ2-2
ASSVSGAANTGELF
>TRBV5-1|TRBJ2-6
ASSSGSGANVLT
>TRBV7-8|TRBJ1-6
ASSREGPLYNSPLH
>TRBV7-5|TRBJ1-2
VRSFMGAGYGYT
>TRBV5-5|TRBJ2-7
ASAARGQGIYEQY
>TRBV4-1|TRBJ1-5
ASSQGVAFESNQPQH
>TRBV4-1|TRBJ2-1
ASSHGTSGGPREQF
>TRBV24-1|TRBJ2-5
ATSDSGNRGPRAGGETQY
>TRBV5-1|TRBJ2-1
ASSGVGQGALNEQF
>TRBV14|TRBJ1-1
ASSQGPGNTEAF
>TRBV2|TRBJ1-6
ASRGQGNNSPLH
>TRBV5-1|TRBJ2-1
ASADPQGANEQF